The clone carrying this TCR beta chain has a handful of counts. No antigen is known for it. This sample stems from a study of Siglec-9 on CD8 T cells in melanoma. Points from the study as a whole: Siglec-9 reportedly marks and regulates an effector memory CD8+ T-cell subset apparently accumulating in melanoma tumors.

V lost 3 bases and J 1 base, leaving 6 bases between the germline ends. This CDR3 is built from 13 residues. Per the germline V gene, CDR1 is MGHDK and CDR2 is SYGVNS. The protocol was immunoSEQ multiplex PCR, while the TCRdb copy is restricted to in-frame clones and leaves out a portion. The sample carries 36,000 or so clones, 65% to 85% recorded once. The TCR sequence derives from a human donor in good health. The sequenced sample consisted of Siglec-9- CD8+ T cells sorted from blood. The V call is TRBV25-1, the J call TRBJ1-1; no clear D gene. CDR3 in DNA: TGTGCCAGCAGTGAGTGGGGGAACACTGAAGCTTTCTTT. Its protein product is CASSEWGNTEAFF.